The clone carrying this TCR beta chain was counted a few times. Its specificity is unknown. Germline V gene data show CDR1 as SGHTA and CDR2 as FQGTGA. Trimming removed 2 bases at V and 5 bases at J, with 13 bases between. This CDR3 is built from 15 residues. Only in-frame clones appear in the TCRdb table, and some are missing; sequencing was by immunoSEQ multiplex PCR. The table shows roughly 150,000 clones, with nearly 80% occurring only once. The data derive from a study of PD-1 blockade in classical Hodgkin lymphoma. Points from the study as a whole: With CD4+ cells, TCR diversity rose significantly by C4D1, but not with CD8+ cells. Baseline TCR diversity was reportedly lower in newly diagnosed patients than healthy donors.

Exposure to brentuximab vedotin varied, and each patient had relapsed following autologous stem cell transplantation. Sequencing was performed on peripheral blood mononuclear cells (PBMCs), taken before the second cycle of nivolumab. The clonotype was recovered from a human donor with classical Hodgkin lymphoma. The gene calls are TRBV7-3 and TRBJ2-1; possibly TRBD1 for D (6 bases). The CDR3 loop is CASSLAQGRNNEQFF. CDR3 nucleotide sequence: TGTGCCAGCAGCTTAGCTCAGGGGAGAAACAATGAGCAGTTCTTC.